This section outlines one T cell receptor beta chain sequence together with its context. The data stem from a study of blood T cell repertoires in COVID-19. Authors' processing steps: Amplifying reference gene primers gave estimates of nucleated cell counts. Generated by immunoSEQ multiplex PCR, the TCRdb table keeps only in-frame clones and is missing some. For V, J and clone size, that table is used; D and trimming come from the DNA. The table shows approximately 150,000 clones, with 85% occurring only once. The TCR originated in an elderly woman with COVID-19, enrolled during active disease. The material sequenced was peripheral blood.

The CDR3 DNA reads TGTGCCAGCAGCCGCCCCCCGGGAAGTACGGGCAATGAGCAGTTCTTC. Amino acid sequence: CASSRPPGSTGNEQFF. V usage is TRBV11-3 and J usage is TRBJ2-1; D might be TRBD2 (5 bases). V was pared by 5 bases and J by 6 bases, with 20 bases between. The germline V gene has CDR1 SGHNT and CDR2 YENEEA. This CDR3 is built from 16 residues.